This passage covers 9 T cell receptor beta chains from one sample sequenced in a study of cytomegalovirus exposure and HLA in healthy donors. 13 Jbeta primers and 60 Vbeta primers were used for the PCR. Assay used: immunoSEQ multiplex PCR; TCRdb lists only in-frame clones, some missing. There are around 140,000 clones in the sample; approximately 80% occur only once, and about 2.4% lies in the top ten. Sequenced: PBMCs. Receptors were obtained from a woman aged 18-29 years in good health and CMV-seropositive.

The table lists this clone with a count of one. The V gene is TRBV5-4, the J gene TRBJ2-5; no reliable D call. The CDR3 sequence is 14 residues long. The V end lost 2 bases, the J end lost 5 bases, and 13 bases lay between the germline ends. Looked up from germline, CDR1 is SGHNT and CDR2 is YYREEE (reference sequence). CDR3 bases: TGTGCCAGCAGCTTTCAGTCAGGTTCGGAGACCCAGTACTTC. This codes for CASSFQSGSETQYF.

This clone came up a few times. The V and J genes are TRBV5-4 and TRBJ2-7; D may be TRBD1 (6 bases). V was shortened by 2 bases and J by 3 bases, with 12 bases between the two germline ends. Germline V gene data show CDR1 as SGHNT and CDR2 as YYREEE (reference sequence). CDR3 length equals 14 residues. This CDR3 is CASSLGGKSYEQYF. The CDR3 DNA reads as TGTGCCAGCAGCTTAGGGGGAAAAAGCTACGAGCAGTACTTC.

J is TRBJ2-1 and V is TRBV6-5, with 9 bases that match TRBD1. This CDR3 is built from 13 residues. Germline lookup yields CDR1 MNHEY and CDR2 SVGAGI. V lost 4 bases to trimming and J lost 6 bases; unmatched junction nucleotides: 1. This CDR3 reads CASSWDRVNEQFF. For the CDR3, the DNA is TGTGCCAGCAGTTGGGACAGGGTCAATGAGCAGTTCTTC.

This clone occurred a few times. The genes are TRBV6-1 and TRBJ2-3; the match to TRBD2 covers 12 bases. The germline gives CDR1 MNHNS, CDR2 SASEGT. The CDR3 sequence is 15 residues long. Trimming cost V 5 bases and J 7 bases; bases outside gene matches: 7. CDR3 in amino acids: CASSLSSGGANTQYF. CDR3 sequence (DNA): TGTGCCAGCAGTCTATCTAGCGGGGGGGCAAATACGCAGTATTTT.

This sequence joins TRBV5-4 and TRBJ1-2; 12 bases map to TRBD1. Germline CDR1 is SGHNT and CDR2 is YYREEE (reference sequence). The ends lost 0 bases at V and 3 bases at J; junction bases unmatched: 9. The CDR3 sequence is 18 residues long. CDR3 residues: CASSLEPGQGAQHYGYTF. Here the CDR3 DNA reads TGTGCCAGCAGCTTGGAGCCGGGACAGGGGGCGCAGCACTATGGCTACACCTTC.

The V call is TRBV30, the J call TRBJ2-7; D not certain. Trimming cost V 0 bases and J 3 bases, with 6 bases left between them. The germline V gene encodes CDR1 GTSNPN and CDR2 SVGIG (reference sequence). The CDR3 has 12 residues. The CDR3 loop is CAWSVIGYEQYF. CDR3 in DNA: TGTGCCTGGAGTGTAATCGGCTACGAGCAGTACTTC.

The chain joins TRBV10-3 to TRBJ1-1; possibly TRBD1 for D (5 bases). The V gene lost 7 bases and the J gene lost 0 bases, with 9 bases spanning the gap. CDR3 size: 13 residues. The germline V gene encodes CDR1 ENHRY and CDR2 SYGVKD. The chain's CDR3 is CAINGGMNTEAFF. In nucleotides, the CDR3 is TGTGCCATCAATGGGGGGATGAACACTGAAGCTTTCTTT.

V is TRBV5-8 and J is TRBJ1-5; tentative D call: TRBD1 (5 bases). Germline V gene data show CDR1 as SGHTS and CDR2 as YDEGEE. This CDR3 has 17 amino acids. The V and J ends lost 4 bases and 0 bases respectively, with 17 bases between them. The CDR3 spells CASSAAGVGYSNQPQHF. In nucleotides, the CDR3 is TGTGCCAGCAGCGCCGCGGGGGTCGGTTATAGCAATCAGCCCCAGCATTTT.

This chain uses TRBV7-8 with TRBJ2-7; 11 nucleotides align to TRBD1. CDR1 and CDR2 from the germline V gene are SGHVS and FQNEAQ. CDR3 length: 15 residues. With V trimmed by 3 bases and J by 7 bases, 8 bases remained unmatched. The CDR3 loop is CASSLPGQGVGEQYF. The CDR3 DNA sequence: TGTGCCAGCAGCTTGCCGGGACAGGGGGTGGGAGAGCAGTACTTC.